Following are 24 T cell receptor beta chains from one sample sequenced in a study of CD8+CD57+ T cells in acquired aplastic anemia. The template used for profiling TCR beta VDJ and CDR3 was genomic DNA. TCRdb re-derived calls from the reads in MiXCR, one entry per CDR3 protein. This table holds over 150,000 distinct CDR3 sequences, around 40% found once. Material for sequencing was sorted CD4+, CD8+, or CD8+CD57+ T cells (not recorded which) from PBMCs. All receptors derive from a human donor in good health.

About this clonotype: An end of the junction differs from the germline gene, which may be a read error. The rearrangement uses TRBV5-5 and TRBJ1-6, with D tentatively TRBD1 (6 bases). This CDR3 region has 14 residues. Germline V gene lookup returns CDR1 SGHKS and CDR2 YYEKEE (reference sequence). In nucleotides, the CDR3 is TGTTCCAGCAGCTTGGGGACGGGGGGCTCGCCCCTCCACTTT. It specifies CSSSLGTGGSPLHF.

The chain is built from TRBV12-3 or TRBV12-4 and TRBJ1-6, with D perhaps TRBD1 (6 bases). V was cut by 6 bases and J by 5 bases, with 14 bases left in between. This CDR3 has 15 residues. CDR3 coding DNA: TGTGCCAGCAGGAAATCGGGACAAAATAATTCACCCCTCCACTTT. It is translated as CASRKSGQNNSPLHF.

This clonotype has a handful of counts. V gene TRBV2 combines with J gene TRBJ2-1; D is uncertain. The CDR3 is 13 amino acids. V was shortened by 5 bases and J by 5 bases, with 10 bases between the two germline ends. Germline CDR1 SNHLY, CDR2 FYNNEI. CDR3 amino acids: CASSLVSDNEQFF. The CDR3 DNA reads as TGTGCCAGCAGTTTAGTATCCGACAATGAGCAGTTCTTC.

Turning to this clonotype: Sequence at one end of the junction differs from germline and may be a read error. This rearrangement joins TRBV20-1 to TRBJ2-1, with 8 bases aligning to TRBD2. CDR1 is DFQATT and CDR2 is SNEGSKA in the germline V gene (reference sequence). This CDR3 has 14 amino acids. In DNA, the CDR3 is TGCAGTGCTGGCCCTAGCGGGTCCTACAATGAGCAGATCTTC. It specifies CSAGPSGSYNEQIF.

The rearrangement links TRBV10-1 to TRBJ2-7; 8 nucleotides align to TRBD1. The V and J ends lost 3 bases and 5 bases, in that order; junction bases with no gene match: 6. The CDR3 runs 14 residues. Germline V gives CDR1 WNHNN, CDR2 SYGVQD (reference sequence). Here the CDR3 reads CASSEDRGGDEQYF. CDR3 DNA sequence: TGCGCCAGCAGTGAAGACAGGGGAGGCGACGAGCAGTACTTC.

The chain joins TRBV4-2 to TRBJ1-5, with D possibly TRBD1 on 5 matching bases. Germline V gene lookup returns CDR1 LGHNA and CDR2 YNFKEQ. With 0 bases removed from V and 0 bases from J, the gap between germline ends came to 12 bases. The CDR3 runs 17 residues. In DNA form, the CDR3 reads TGTGCCAGCAGCCAAGATAGGACGGGGGGTAGCAATCAGCCCCAGCATTTT. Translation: CASSQDRTGGSNQPQHF.

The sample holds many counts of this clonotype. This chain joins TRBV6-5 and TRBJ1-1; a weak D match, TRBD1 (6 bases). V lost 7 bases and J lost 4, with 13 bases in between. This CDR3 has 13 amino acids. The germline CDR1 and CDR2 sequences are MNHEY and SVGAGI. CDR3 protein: CASMKGGGTEAFF. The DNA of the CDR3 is TGTGCCAGCATGAAAGGGGGAGGCACTGAAGCTTTCTTT.

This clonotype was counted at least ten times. The CDR3 DNA reads TGTGCCAGCAGCCAGGTATCACTCGAGACCCAGTACTTC. The encoded protein is CASSQVSLETQYF. The chain uses TRBV7-7 and TRBJ2-5; D gene unclear. The V end lost 5 bases, the J end lost 5 bases, and 12 bases lay between the germline ends. The CDR3 extends over 13 amino acids. The germline gives CDR1 SSHAT, CDR2 FNYEAQ (reference sequence).

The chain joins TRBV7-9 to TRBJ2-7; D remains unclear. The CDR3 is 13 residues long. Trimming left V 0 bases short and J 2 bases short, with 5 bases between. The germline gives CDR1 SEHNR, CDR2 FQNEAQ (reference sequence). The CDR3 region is CASSLALAYEQYF. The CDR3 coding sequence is TGTGCCAGCAGCTTAGCACTCGCCTACGAGCAGTACTTC.

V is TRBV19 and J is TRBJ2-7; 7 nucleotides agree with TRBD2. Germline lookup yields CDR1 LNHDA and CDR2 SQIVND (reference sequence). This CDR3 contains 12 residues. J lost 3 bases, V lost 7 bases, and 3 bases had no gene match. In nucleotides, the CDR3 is TGTGCCAGTAAGGGCGGGGGCTACGAGCAGTACTTC. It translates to CASKGGGYEQYF.

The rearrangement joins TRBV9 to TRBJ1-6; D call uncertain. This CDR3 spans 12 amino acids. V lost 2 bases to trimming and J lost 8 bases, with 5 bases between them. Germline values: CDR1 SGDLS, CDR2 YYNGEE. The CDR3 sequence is CASSVPDSPLHF. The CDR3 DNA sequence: TGTGCCAGCAGCGTGCCGGATTCACCCCTCCACTTT.

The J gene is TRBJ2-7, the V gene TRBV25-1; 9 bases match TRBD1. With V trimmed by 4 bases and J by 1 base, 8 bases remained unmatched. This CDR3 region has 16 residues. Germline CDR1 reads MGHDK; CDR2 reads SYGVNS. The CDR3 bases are TGTGCCAGCAGTGCGGCAACCGGGACAGGGTCCTACGAGCAGTACTTC. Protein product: CASSAATGTGSYEQYF.

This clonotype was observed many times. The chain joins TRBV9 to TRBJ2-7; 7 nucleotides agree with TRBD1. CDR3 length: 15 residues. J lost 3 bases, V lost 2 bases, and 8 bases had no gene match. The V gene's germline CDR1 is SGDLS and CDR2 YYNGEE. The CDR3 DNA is TGTGCCAGCAGCGTTGGGACAGATCCGTACTACGAGCAGTACTTC. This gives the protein CASSVGTDPYYEQYF. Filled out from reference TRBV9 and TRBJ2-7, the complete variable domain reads DSGVTQTPKHLITATGQRVTLRCSPRSGDLSVYWYQQSLDQGLQFLIQYYNGEERAKGNILERFSAQQFPDLHSELNLSSLELGDSALYFCASSVGTDPYYEQYFGPGTRLTVT.

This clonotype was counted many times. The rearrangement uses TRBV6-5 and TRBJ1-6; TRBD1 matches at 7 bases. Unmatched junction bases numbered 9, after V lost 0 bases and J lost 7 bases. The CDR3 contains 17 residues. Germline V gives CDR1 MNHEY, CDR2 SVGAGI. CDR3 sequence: CASSYSVLGTANSPLHF. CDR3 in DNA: TGTGCCAGCAGTTACTCGGTCCTCGGGACAGCCAATTCACCCCTCCACTTT.

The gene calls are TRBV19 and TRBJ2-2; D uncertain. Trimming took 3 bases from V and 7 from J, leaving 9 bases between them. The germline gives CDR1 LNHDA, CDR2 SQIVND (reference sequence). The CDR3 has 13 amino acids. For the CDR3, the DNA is TGTGCCAGTAGTATTTTGAAGGGCGGGGAGCTGTTTTTT. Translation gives CASSILKGGELFF.

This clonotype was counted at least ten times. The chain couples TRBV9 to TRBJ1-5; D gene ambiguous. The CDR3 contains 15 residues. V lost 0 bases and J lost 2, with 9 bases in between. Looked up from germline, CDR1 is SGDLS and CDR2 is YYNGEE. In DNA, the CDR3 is TGTGCCAGCAGCGTAGGGCCCTGGGGCAATCAGCCCCAGCATTTT. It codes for CASSVGPWGNQPQHF.

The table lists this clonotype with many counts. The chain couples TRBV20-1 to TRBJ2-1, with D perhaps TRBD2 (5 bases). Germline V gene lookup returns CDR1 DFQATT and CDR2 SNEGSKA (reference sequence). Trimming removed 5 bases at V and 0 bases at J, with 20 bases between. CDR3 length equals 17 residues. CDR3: CSAPSSGLGSSYNEQFF. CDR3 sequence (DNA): TGCAGTGCTCCCTCCAGCGGTCTCGGAAGCTCCTACAATGAGCAGTTCTTC.

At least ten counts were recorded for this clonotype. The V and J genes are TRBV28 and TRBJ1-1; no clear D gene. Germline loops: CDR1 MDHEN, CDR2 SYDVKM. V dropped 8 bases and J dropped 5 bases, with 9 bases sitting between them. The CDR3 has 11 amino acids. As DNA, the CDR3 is TGTGCCAGCCGCGGGTTGACTGAAGCTTTCTTT. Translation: CASRGLTEAFF. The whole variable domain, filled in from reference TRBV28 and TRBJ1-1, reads DVKVTQSSRYLVKRTGEKVFLECVQDMDHENMFWYRQDPGLGLRLIYFSYDVKMKEKGDIPEGYSVSREKKERFSLILESASTNQTSMYLCASRGLTEAFFGQGTRLTVV.

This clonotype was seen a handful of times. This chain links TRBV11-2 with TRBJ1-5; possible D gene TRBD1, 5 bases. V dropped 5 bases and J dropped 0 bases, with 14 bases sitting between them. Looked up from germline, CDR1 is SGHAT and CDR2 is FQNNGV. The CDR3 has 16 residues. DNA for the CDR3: TGTGCCAGCAGCCCACCCAGACAGAGTAGCAATCAGCCCCAGCATTTT. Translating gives CASSPPRQSSNQPQHF.

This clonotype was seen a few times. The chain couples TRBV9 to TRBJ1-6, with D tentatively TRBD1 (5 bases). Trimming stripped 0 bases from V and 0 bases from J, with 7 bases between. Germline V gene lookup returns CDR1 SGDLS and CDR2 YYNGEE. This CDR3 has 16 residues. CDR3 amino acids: CASSVGQSSYNSPLHF. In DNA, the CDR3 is TGTGCCAGCAGCGTAGGACAGAGCTCCTATAATTCACCCCTCCACTTT.

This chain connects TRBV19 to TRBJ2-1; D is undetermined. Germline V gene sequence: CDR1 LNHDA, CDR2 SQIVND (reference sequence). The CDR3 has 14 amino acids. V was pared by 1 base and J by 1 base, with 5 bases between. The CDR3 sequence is CASSIGGSYNEQFF. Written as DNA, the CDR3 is TGTGCCAGTAGTATAGGTGGTTCCTACAATGAGCAGTTCTTC.

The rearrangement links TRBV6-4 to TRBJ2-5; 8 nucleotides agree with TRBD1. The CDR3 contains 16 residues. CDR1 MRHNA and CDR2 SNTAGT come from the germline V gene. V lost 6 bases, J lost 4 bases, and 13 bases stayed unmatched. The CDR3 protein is CASRATTGAIAETQYF. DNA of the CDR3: TGTGCCAGCAGAGCGACGACAGGGGCGATTGCAGAGACCCAGTACTTC.

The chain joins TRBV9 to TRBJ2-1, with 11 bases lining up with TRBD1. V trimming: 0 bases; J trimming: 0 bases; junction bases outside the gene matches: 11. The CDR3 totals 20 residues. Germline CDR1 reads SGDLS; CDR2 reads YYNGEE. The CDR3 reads CASSVEVGTGGPSSYNEQFF. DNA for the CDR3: TGTGCCAGCAGCGTAGAAGTGGGGACAGGGGGGCCCAGCTCCTACAATGAGCAGTTCTTC.

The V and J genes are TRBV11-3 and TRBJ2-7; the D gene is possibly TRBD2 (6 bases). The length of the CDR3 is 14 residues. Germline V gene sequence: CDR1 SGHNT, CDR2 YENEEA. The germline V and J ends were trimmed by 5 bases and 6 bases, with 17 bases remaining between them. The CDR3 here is CASSPGGISGEQYF. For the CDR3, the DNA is TGTGCCAGCAGCCCTGGGGGGATCTCGGGCGAGCAGTACTTC.